This T cell receptor (beta chain) was identified in a study of shared clonotypes between healthy human individuals. The study's findings and limits: Represented genetic and exposure-history diversity was restricted by having few donors.

CDR3 length equals 15 residues. Remarks on this clone: Its antigen is still unknown.

Each sample came from a Caucasian adult donor living in Nashville, Tennessee. Ten immunoSEQ deep assay plates served to sequence unsorted PBMC DNA. Some clones are missing from TCRdb's copy, which holds only in-frame ones; the method was immunoSEQ multiplex PCR. The data hold about 600,000 clones, with around three quarters observed a single time. The source is a woman in her thirties or forties in good health. Some clones in this sample may be carry-over from other donors' samples. The specimen was PBMCs. The J gene is TRBJ1-2, the V gene TRBV21-1; the tabulated D call, TRBD1, remains unverified against the DNA. TRBV21-1 is shown as a pseudogene. In nucleotides, the CDR3 is TGTGCCAGCAAACTTAACTTACAGGGTCCTGCGGGCTACACCTTC. Translating it yields CASKLNLQGPAGYTF.